This T cell receptor (beta chain) derives from a study of spatial heterogeneity in lung cancer. Overall study context: More than eight raw reads, on average, carried each unique TCR and UMI combination.

This clonotype is labeled medium-sized. Its specificity is unknown. This CDR3 has 17 residues. Germline V gene lookup returns CDR1 GTSNPN and CDR2 SVGIG (reference sequence). The V end lost 0 bases, the J end lost 3 bases, and 20 bases lay between the germline ends. Time point of the sample: sample taken at primary tumor resection. Study conclusions and caveats: For expanded intratumoral alpha and beta TCRs, counts tracked tumor mutation counts. There was tracking of ubiquitous and regional nonsynonymous mutations by the respective counts of ubiquitous and regional expanded TCRs.

TCRdb re-analysed the 5' RACE reads in MiXCR, keeping a single row per CDR3 protein. Of some 4,900 distinct CDR3 sequences in the sample, 13% were seen once. The source is a female donor with early-stage non-small cell lung cancer. The sample was lung tumor tissue, taken at surgery. The J gene is TRBJ1-1, the V gene TRBV30; maybe TRBD1 (5 bases). The DNA for the CDR3 is TGTGCCTGGAGTGTAGGTGCTCACGAAGCGGGGGACACTGAAGCTTTCTTT. Protein product: CAWSVGAHEAGDTEAFF.